This paragraph reports one T cell receptor (beta chain). The sample comes from a study of blood T cell repertoires in COVID-19. Turning to the study itself: Material from acute and convalescent COVID-19 was sourced from the United States, Italy and Spain. PBMCs, B-cell-depleted T cells, or T cells were the source of the cDNA or gDNA that made up the material.

Trimming took 3 bases from V and 6 from J; bases not matched to a gene: 16. In germline, CDR1 is LNHDA, CDR2 SQIVND (reference sequence). This CDR3 is 17 amino acids long. Per the authors' pipeline: Researchers report that nucleated cell counts were estimated from reference gene primer amplification. Using immunoSEQ multiplex PCR, the repertoire was profiled, and TCRdb retains in-frame clones only, with some absent. The V and J calls and clone size come from that table; D and trimming were worked out from the DNA. The sample lists about 110,000 clones, under 90% occurring once. Sequences were obtained from peripheral blood. This chain links TRBV19 with TRBJ2-7; 8 bases fit TRBD1. The sequence came from a woman between 50 and 59 years old with acute or convalescent COVID-19. The CDR3 is CASSMARRTGTLGEQYF. CDR3 nucleotides: TGTGCCAGTAGTATGGCCCGTAGGACAGGGACTCTGGGCGAGCAGTACTTC.